The 10 T cell receptor beta chains listed next were all sequenced from one sample in a study of human T cells and chemical hapten exposure. Stated time point: patch test 2, 6 weeks after DPC sensitization. Treatment: therapeutic diphenylcyclopropenone sensitization with weekly scalp DPC. MiXCR, run by TCRdb on the RACE reads, gives a single entry per CDR3 protein. This table holds around 360,000 distinct CDR3 sequences, 6% to 7% found once. The sequencing used whole blood, collected in connection with sensitization to the hapten diphenylcyclopropenone (DPC). These receptors were taken from a woman aged 18-30 years with alopecia areata. Some clones in this sample may be carry-over from other donors' samples.

The chain combines TRBV28 with TRBJ2-7; D is unresolved. V shed 4 bases and J shed 1 base, with 14 bases lying between them. Germline V gives CDR1 MDHEN, CDR2 SYDVKM. The CDR3 has 15 residues. CDR3 nucleotides: TGTGCCAGCAGTTCATGGACCCCGCCTTCCTACGAGCAGTACTTC. Translation gives CASSSWTPPSYEQYF.

This clonotype was seen only a few times. The CDR3 loop is CSVSGGRDTQYF. The CDR3 coding sequence is TGCAGTGTCTCCGGGGGGAGGGATACGCAGTATTTT. This chain joins TRBV20-1 and TRBJ2-3; TRBD2 agrees at 7 bases. This CDR3 region has 12 residues. Germline CDR1 is DFQATT and CDR2 is SNEGSKA (reference sequence). V lost 7 bases and J lost 6; bases outside the gene matches: 7.

The sample holds a few counts of this clonotype. The chain joins TRBV3-1 to TRBJ1-1; no reliable D call. This CDR3 has 13 residues. The germline V gene encodes CDR1 LGHDT and CDR2 YNNKEL (reference sequence). V lost 1 base to trimming and J lost 7 bases, with 10 bases between them. The CDR3 coding sequence is TGTGCCAGCAGCCAAGTTTTGGGTGGTGAAGCTTTCTTT. Translation: CASSQVLGGEAFF.

This clonotype has at least ten counts. The rearrangement links TRBV7-2 to TRBJ2-3; 14 bases align to TRBD2. The germline gives CDR1 SGHTA, CDR2 FQGNSA. The ends lost 4 bases at V and 4 bases at J; junction bases unmatched: 1. The CDR3 has 15 residues. CDR3 protein: CASSSGLAGADTQYF. In DNA, the CDR3 is TGTGCCAGCAGCTCGGGACTAGCGGGGGCAGATACGCAGTATTTT.

On this clonotype: A junction boundary mismatches the germline segment, possibly from a read error. The rearrangement uses TRBV2 and TRBJ2-3, with 9 bases aligning to TRBD1. Germline assignment: CDR1 SNHLY and CDR2 FYNNEI. This CDR3 region has 13 residues. DNA of the CDR3: TGTGCCAGCGGACAGGGGCGGGGAGATACGCAGTTTTTT. Translating it yields CASGQGRGDTQFF.

This chain links TRBV7-9 with TRBJ2-3; D gene uncertain. Looked up from germline, CDR1 is SEHNR and CDR2 is FQNEAQ (reference sequence). V gave up 0 bases and J gave up 0 bases, with 10 bases separating them. The CDR3 length is 16 residues. The CDR3 DNA reads as TGTGCCAGCAGCTTAGCCGTAGGCAGGAGCACAGATACGCAGTATTTT. Amino acid sequence: CASSLAVGRSTDTQYF.

This clonotype was detected ten times or more. V and J are TRBV7-8 and TRBJ1-4, with TRBD1 matching 8 bases. Germline lookup yields CDR1 SGHVS and CDR2 FQNEAQ. The V gene end was trimmed by 5 bases and the J gene end by 7 bases; junction bases not matched to a gene: 15. The CDR3 extends over 17 amino acids. The CDR3 sequence is CASSPRPQGAMGEKLFF. The DNA for the CDR3 is TGTGCCAGCAGCCCCCGCCCCCAGGGGGCGATGGGTGAAAAACTGTTTTTT.

The CDR3 is CATSGAGGYNEQFF. The CDR3 DNA reads TGTGCCACGTCGGGAGCGGGGGGGTACAATGAGCAGTTCTTC. The chain links TRBV6-4 to TRBJ2-1; TRBD2 agrees at 10 bases. V trimming: 10 bases; J trimming: 4 bases; junction bases outside the gene matches: 7. The CDR3 has 14 residues. CDR1 is MRHNA and CDR2 is SNTAGT in the germline V gene.

This rearrangement joins TRBV14 to TRBJ2-3, with D unresolved. The V gene's germline CDR1 is SGHDN and CDR2 FVKESK. The CDR3 totals 14 residues. V was trimmed by 0 bases and J by 6 bases, leaving 10 bases between them. CDR3 DNA: TGTGCCAGCAGCCAAGATACGGACGGGGATACGCAGTATTTT. Translated, it gives CASSQDTDGDTQYF.

The V gene is TRBV12-3 or TRBV12-4, the J gene TRBJ2-7; D is possibly TRBD2 (6 bases). V lost 6 bases, J lost 3 bases, and 24 bases lay in between. CDR3 length equals 17 residues. The CDR3 DNA sequence: TGTGCCAGCAGCACCCGAGAAGGTGGAGGGTCACTCTACGAGCAGTACTTC. Its translation: CASSTREGGGSLYEQYF.